These 13 T cell receptor beta chains originate from one sample sequenced in a study of beta chain features in type 1 diabetes. As every portion of the isolated RNA was reverse transcribed, the sequencing read expressed TCRB transcripts. Assay used: immunoSEQ multiplex PCR; TCRdb lists only in-frame clones, some missing. The top ten hold more than 0.9% of the sample, which has under 300,000 clones, under 8.5% seen once. The specimen was central memory CD4+ T cells from blood. The receptors come from a woman younger than 30 in good health.

This clone has more than one count but fewer than ten. The chain joins TRBV23-1 to TRBJ2-1; perhaps TRBD2 as D (6 bases). TRBV23-1 is identified as an open reading frame with a role that is uncertain. V lost 0 bases, J lost 0 bases, and 15 bases lay in between. The CDR3 has 18 amino acids. The CDR3 reads CASSQSGGVPCSYNEQFF. In nucleotides, the CDR3 is TGCGCCAGCAGTCAATCCGGCGGGGTCCCCTGCTCCTACAATGAGCAGTTCTTC.

This clone was detected a few times. The V gene is TRBV5-1, the J gene TRBJ2-3, with TRBD2 matching over 9 bases. In germline, CDR1 is SGHRS, CDR2 YFSETQ. V gave up 1 base and J gave up 4 bases; unmatched junction bases: 4. This CDR3 is 15 amino acids long. CDR3 DNA: TGCGCCAGCAGCTTGAAAGCGGGGGGAGCAGATACGCAGTATTTT. It specifies CASSLKAGGADTQYF. The variable domain in full, completed from reference TRBV5-1 and TRBJ2-3, reads KAGVTQTPRYLIKTRGQQVTLSCSPISGHRSVSWYQQTPGQGLQFLFEYFSETQRNKGNFPGRFSGRQFSNSRSEMNVSTLELGDSALYLCASSLKAGGADTQYFGPGTRLTVL.

This clone appeared a few times. V usage is TRBV4-1 and J usage is TRBJ1-2; D perhaps matches TRBD1 (5 bases). V lost 1 base to trimming and J lost 1 base, with 10 bases between them. The CDR3 has 15 residues. Per germline, CDR1 MGHRA and CDR2 YSYEKL. The CDR3 bases are TGCGCCAGCAGCCAAGTGGACAAAATTAACTATGGCTACACCTTC. It yields the protein CASSQVDKINYGYTF.

The gene calls are TRBV7-8 and TRBJ1-2; possible D gene TRBD1, 6 bases. CDR1 SGHVS and CDR2 FQNEAQ come from the germline V gene. V was shortened by 5 bases and J by 5 bases, with 21 bases between the two germline ends. This CDR3 is 16 amino acids long. The CDR3 reads CASSLPGGQSRYGYTF. The CDR3 nucleotides read TGTGCCAGCAGCCTTCCGGGGGGGCAGAGTCGATATGGCTACACCTTC.

This rearrangement joins TRBV7-6 to TRBJ1-4; D is ambiguous. V gave up 1 base and J gave up 5 bases, with 8 bases separating them. Germline assignment: CDR1 SGHVS and CDR2 FNYEAQ. The CDR3 has 14 amino acids. In nucleotides, the CDR3 is TGTGCCAGCAGCTTAGGCGGTGAAAATGAAAAACTGTTTTTT. Translation: CASSLGGENEKLFF.

J is TRBJ2-2 and V is TRBV19; D is uncertain. Per germline, CDR1 LNHDA and CDR2 SQIVND (reference sequence). Between the trimmed V and J ends, which lost 5 bases and 6 bases, there was a span of 7 bases. CDR3 size: 12 residues. CDR3 protein: CASSYRAGELFF. For the CDR3, the DNA is TGTGCCAGTAGTTATCGGGCCGGGGAGCTGTTTTTT.

In this sample, this clone is medium-sized. Here the CDR3 reads CASSPLDSNEKLFF. The CDR3, as DNA: TGTGCCAGCAGCCCCCTGGACAGTAATGAAAAACTGTTTTTT. The chain couples TRBV7-9 to TRBJ1-4, with D possibly TRBD1 on 6 matching bases. This CDR3 is 14 amino acids long. Germline CDR1 and CDR2: SEHNR and FQNEAQ (reference sequence). The germline V and J ends were trimmed by 5 bases and 4 bases, with 11 bases remaining between them.

This clone was picked up a small number of times. The chain combines TRBV7-2 with TRBJ2-1; 9 bases match TRBD2. V lost 1 base and J lost 4; bases outside the gene matches: 14. The CDR3 extends over 19 amino acids. Germline V gene sequence: CDR1 SGHTA, CDR2 FQGNSA. The CDR3 DNA follows: TGTGCCAGCAGCTTAGTGGGGTCTAGCGGGACGCGATCTTACAATGAGCAGTTCTTC. It translates to CASSLVGSSGTRSYNEQFF.

J is TRBJ1-5 and V is TRBV28, with D possibly being TRBD1 (5 bases). The CDR3 loop spans 15 amino acids. Trimming stripped 6 bases from V and 6 bases from J, with 18 bases between. The germline CDR1 and CDR2 sequences are MDHEN and SYDVKM. The CDR3 protein is CASRGGGTVGQPQHF. The CDR3 region has the DNA TGTGCCAGCAGGGGCGGAGGGACGGTGGGTCAGCCCCAGCATTTT.

The table lists this clone with a few counts. This sample also contains other DNA sequences that code for the same CDR3. Here the CDR3 DNA reads TGTGCCAGCTCACGGGACAGACTGAACACTGAAGCTTTCTTT. This gives the protein CASSRDRLNTEAFF. The chain is built from TRBV18 and TRBJ1-1; TRBD1 agrees at 7 bases. The V gene's germline CDR1 is KGHSH and CDR2 LQKENI. V gave up 4 bases and J gave up 0 bases; unmatched junction bases: 2. The CDR3 contains 14 residues.

This clone was recorded at least ten times. The V and J genes are TRBV5-1 and TRBJ1-2; D not resolved. Looked up from germline, CDR1 is SGHRS and CDR2 is YFSETQ. Trimming cost V 0 bases and J 13 bases, with 16 bases left between them. The CDR3 is 13 amino acids. The CDR3: CASSLGTAESTTF. In DNA form, the CDR3 reads TGCGCCAGCAGCTTGGGGACTGCAGAGAGCACCACCTTC.

The chain couples TRBV5-1 to TRBJ2-3, with 12 bases matching TRBD2. CDR1 and CDR2 (germline): SGHRS, YFSETQ. This CDR3 is 16 amino acids long. V lost 4 bases and J lost 3; bases outside the gene matches: 6. The chain's CDR3 is CASSPSTSGGTDTQYF. The DNA of the CDR3 is TGCGCCAGCAGCCCCTCGACTAGCGGGGGTACAGATACGCAGTATTTT.

This clone was seen only a few times. The chain combines TRBV10-3 with TRBJ2-3, with 9 bases fitting TRBD1. The CDR3 is 18 amino acids. V gave up 0 bases and J gave up 6 bases; unmatched junction bases: 13. The germline V gene encodes CDR1 ENHRY and CDR2 SYGVKD. CDR3 residues: CAISESTFPGQGGDTQYF. The CDR3, as DNA: TGTGCCATCAGTGAGTCCACGTTTCCGGGACAGGGAGGGGATACGCAGTATTTT.